The clone carrying this T cell receptor (beta chain) was found a few times. TCRdb re-called the 5' RACE reads with MiXCR, one entry per CDR3 protein. The repertoire holds about 160,000 distinct CDR3 sequences, with approximately 9.9% as singletons. This CDR3 has 16 residues. The germline V gene encodes CDR1 DFQATT and CDR2 SNEGSKA (reference sequence). V dropped 2 bases and J dropped 4; count of bases not matched to a gene: 11. This sample was included in a study of CD8 T cells in ankylosing spondylitis. The sample taken for sequencing was blood, either unsorted or a sorted T cell fraction (not recorded which). This TCR came from a female donor with ankylosing spondylitis or in good health (not recorded which). V and J are TRBV20-1 and TRBJ2-7, with 10 bases fitting TRBD2. CDR3 sequence reads: CSARPSQAGGRYEQYF. CDR3 nucleotide sequence: TGCAGTGCTAGACCTTCTCAAGCGGGAGGGAGGTACGAGCAGTACTTC.